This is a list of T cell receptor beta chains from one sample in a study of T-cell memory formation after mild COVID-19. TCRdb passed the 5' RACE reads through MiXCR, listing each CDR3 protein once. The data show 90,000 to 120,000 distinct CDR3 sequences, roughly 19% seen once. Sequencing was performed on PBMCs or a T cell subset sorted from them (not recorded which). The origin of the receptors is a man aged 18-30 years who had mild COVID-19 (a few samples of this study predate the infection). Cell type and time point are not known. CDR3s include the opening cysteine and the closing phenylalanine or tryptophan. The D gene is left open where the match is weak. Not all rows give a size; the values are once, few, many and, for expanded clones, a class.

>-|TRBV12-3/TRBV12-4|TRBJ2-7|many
TGTGCCAGCACCCCCTTTAGCGCCGCCGTCTACGAGCAGTACTTC
CASTPFSAAVYEQYF
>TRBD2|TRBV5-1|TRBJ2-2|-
TGCGCCAGCAGCTTAGCGGGGGGGCCGATCTCCGGGGAGCTGTTTTTT
CASSLAGGPISGELFF
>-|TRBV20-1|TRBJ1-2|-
TGCAGTGCCGCGGCGGACAGCTATGGCTACACCTTC
CSAAADSYGYTF
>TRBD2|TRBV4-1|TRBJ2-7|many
TGCGCCAGCAGCCAAGACGGATTCCGGACTAGCGGGGGGTTCAGCTCCTACGAGCAGTACTTC
CASSQDGFRTSGGFSSYEQYF
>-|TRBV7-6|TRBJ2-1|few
TGTGCCAGCAGAGGGGTGCGGGGAGGTTACAATGAGCAGTTCTTC
CASRGVRGGYNEQFF
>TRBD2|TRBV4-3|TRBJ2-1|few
TGCGCCAGCAGCCAAGAGGCTAGCGGGGTCCAGTTCTTC
CASSQEASGVQFF
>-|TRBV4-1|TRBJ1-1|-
TGCGCCAGCAGCCAAGAGAAGGTAGCTTTCTTT
CASSQEKVAFF
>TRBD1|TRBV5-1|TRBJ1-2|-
TGCGCCAGCAGCTTGAGGACAGGGTCCAACTATGGCTACACCTTC
CASSLRTGSNYGYTF
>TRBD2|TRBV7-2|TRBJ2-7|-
TGTGCCAGCAGCTTAGGGGGGACTAGTTACGAGCAGTACTTC
CASSLGGTSYEQYF
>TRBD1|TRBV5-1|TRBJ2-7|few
TGCGCCAGCAGCTCGGACGGGACAGGGTCCTACGAGCAGTACTTC
CASSSDGTGSYEQYF
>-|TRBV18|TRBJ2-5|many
TGTGCCAGCTCACCTCGGGAGACCCAGTACTTC
CASSPRETQYF
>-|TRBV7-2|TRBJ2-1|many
TGTGCCAGCAGCTTAGTTGGGGCGGACAATGAGCAGTTCTTC
CASSLVGADNEQFF
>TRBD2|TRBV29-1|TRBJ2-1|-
TGCAGCATAGTTGCTAGCGGGGGTTACAATGAGCAGTTCTTC
CSIVASGGYNEQFF
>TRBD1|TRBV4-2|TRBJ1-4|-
TGTGCCAGCAGCCAAGGAGGCCCCGGGACAGGGGGTGAAAAACTGTTTTTT
CASSQGGPGTGGEKLFF
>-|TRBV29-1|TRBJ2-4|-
TGCAGCGTTGGGATAAGGAACATTCAGTACTTC
CSVGIRNIQYF
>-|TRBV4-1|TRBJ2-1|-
TGCGCCAGCAGCCAAGATCGGTTTGGGGGCAGTGAGCAGTTCTTC
CASSQDRFGGSEQFF
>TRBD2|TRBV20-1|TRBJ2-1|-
TGCAGTGCTAGTCCGAGCGGGGGTATTGTATTCTTC
CSASPSGGIVFF
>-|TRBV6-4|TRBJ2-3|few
TGTGCCAGCAGTCGTGACGGAGATACGCAGTATTTT
CASSRDGDTQYF
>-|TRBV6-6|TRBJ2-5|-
TGTGCCAGCAGTTCAGCGGATAAAGAGACCCAGTACTTC
CASSSADKETQYF
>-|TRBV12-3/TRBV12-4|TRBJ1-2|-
TGTGCCAGCACCGGGTCGGCTTGGGGTGGCTACACCTTC
CASTGSAWGGYTF
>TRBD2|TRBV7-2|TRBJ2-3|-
TGTGCCAGCAGCTCTACTAGCGGGGGGGCCTCAGATACGCAGTATTTT
CASSSTSGGASDTQYF
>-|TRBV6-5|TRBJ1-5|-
TGTGCCAGCAGTTACTCAGCAGGGGCAAGCCAGCCCCAGCATTTT
CASSYSAGASQPQHF
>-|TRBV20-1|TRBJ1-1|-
TGCAGTGCTAGCGAGGGAATTGAGACTGAAGCTTTCTTT
CSASEGIETEAFF
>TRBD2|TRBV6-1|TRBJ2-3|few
TGTGCCGGACGGGACTACCTCACAGATACGCAGTATTTT
CAGRDYLTDTQYF
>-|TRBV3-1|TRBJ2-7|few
TGTGCCAGCAGCCAGGCGGGTGAGCAGTACTTC
CASSQAGEQYF
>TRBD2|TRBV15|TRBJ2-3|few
TGTGCCACCAGCAGAGGGGCTAGCGGTAACACAGATACGCAGTATTTT
CATSRGASGNTDTQYF
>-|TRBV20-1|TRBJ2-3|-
TGCAGTGGGCAGCGGGACACCTCCACAGATACGCAGTATTTT
CSGQRDTSTDTQYF
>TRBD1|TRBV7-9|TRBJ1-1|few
TGTGCCAGCAGCTCACCGCGGACAGGGCTCGACACTGAAGCTTTCTTT
CASSSPRTGLDTEAFF
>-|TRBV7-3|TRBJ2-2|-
TGTGCCAGCAGCTTGGCTGGGTTGAACACCGGGGAGCTGTTTTTT
CASSLAGLNTGELFF
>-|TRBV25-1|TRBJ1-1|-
TGTGCCAGCATAAGGTCTGAGGTGAACACTGAAGCTTTCTTT
CASIRSEVNTEAFF
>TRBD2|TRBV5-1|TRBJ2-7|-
TGCGCCAGCAGCTTGGGCGGACTAGCGGGGGTAAGCGAGCAGTACTTC
CASSLGGLAGVSEQYF
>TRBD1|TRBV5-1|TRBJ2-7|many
TGCGCCAGCAGCTTGGGACAGGGTAACGAGCAGTACTTC
CASSLGQGNEQYF
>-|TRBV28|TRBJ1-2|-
TGTGCCAGCACTCCGGCGGGGGACTATGGCTACACCTTC
CASTPAGDYGYTF
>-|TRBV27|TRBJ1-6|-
TGTGCCAGCAGTCTCCTCAGGGATAATTCACCCCTCCACTTT
CASSLLRDNSPLHF
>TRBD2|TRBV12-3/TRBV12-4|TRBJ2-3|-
TGTGCCAGCAGTATCTGGACTAGCGGAGTCACAGATACGCAGTATTTT
CASSIWTSGVTDTQYF
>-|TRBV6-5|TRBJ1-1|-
TGTGCCAGCAGCCTACGTGGGGGGAAGGCTTTCTTT
CASSLRGGKAFF
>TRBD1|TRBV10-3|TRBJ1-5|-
TGTGCCATCAGCTCCGACAGGGGTGGGCAGCCCCAGCATTTT
CAISSDRGGQPQHF
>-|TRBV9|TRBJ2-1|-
TGTGCCAGCAGCGTAGATGAGGGGGGGCCCAGGAACTCCTACAATGAGCAGTTCTTC
CASSVDEGGPRNSYNEQFF
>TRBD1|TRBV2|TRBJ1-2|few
TGTGCCAGCAGGCTCCCGGGACAGCTACTATCCTTC
CASRLPGQLLSF
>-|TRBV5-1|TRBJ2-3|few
TGCGCCAGCAGCTTGACGGCAGGAGGGGTAGATACGCAGTATTTT
CASSLTAGGVDTQYF
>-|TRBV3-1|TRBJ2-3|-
TGTGCCAGCAGCCAAGGCAGGGCAGATACGCAGTATTTT
CASSQGRADTQYF
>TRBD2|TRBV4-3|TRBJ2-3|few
TGCGCCAGCAGCCAAGATCCACTAGCGGGGAGCACAGATACGCAGTATTTT
CASSQDPLAGSTDTQYF
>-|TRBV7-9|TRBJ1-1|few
TGTGCCAGCAGCTTAGAAATCATCGCTGAAGCTTTCTTT
CASSLEIIAEAFF
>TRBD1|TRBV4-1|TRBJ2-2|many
TGCGCCAGCAGCCAAGAGGGACAGCGCACCGGGGAGCTGTTTTTT
CASSQEGQRTGELFF
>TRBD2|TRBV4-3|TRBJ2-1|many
TGCGCCAGCAGCCGTCTAGCGGGGGGGTACAATGAGCAGTTCTTC
CASSRLAGGYNEQFF
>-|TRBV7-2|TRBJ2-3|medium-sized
TGTGCCAGCAGCTCGACCAGGGTCGGAGATACGCAGTATTTT
CASSSTRVGDTQYF
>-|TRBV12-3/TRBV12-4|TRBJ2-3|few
TGTGCCAGCAGTTTACAAACTAGGGGTACGCAGTATTTT
CASSLQTRGTQYF
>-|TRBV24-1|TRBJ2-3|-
TGTGCCACCACCCAAGGGGCAGCTAGCACAGATACGCAGTATTTT
CATTQGAASTDTQYF
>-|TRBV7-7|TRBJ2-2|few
TGTGCTAGCAGCTTTGCGGGACAGAGTACCGGGGAGCTGTTTTTT
CASSFAGQSTGELFF
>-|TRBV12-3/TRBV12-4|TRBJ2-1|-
TGTGCCAGCAGTTTAATTGGCAGTGAGCAGTTCTTC
CASSLIGSEQFF
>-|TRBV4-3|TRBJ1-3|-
TGCGCCAGCAGCTTCCGACCGAGGCAGAGCTCTGGAAACACCATATATTTT
CASSFRPRQSSGNTIYF